The 27 T cell receptor beta chains below were found in one sample sequenced in a study of T cell changes during pregnancy in multiple sclerosis. TCRdb's table, derived via immunoSEQ multiplex PCR, lists solely in-frame clones and lacks some. In the table there are some 80,000 clones, approximately 93% of which are singletons. Sample: CD4+ T cells from peripheral blood mononuclear cells, taken after pregnancy. Receptors were obtained from a female donor with multiple sclerosis, enrolled in a pregnancy study.

The rearrangement joins TRBV7-2 to TRBJ2-2; 8 bases are shared with TRBD2. Looked up from germline, CDR1 is SGHTA and CDR2 is FQGNSA. The CDR3 runs to 16 residues. J was trimmed by 0 bases and V by 5 bases; bases with no gene match: 5. The CDR3 sequence is CASSPTTSANTGELFF. The CDR3 nucleotides read TGTGCCAGCAGCCCTACGACTAGCGCGAACACCGGGGAGCTGTTTTTT.

The rearrangement links TRBV18 to TRBJ2-7, with TRBD1 matching over 10 bases. Trimming took 1 base from V and 9 from J; bases not matched to a gene: 9. In germline, CDR1 is KGHSH, CDR2 LQKENI. This CDR3 has 15 residues. The CDR3: CASSPQGTGEGVQYF. Written as DNA, the CDR3 is TGTGCCAGCTCACCACAAGGGACAGGGGAGGGTGTGCAGTACTTC.

This chain joins TRBV28 and TRBJ2-5, with TRBD1 identical over 8 bases. Trimming took 6 bases from V and 5 from J; bases not matched to a gene: 17. The CDR3 has 17 amino acids. CDR1 MDHEN and CDR2 SYDVKM come from the germline V gene. The CDR3 bases are TGTGCCAGCAGCCCCAGCAGGGGGCTAGGTCTGTCGGAGACCCAGTACTTC. This gives the protein CASSPSRGLGLSETQYF. The full variable domain, rest sourced from reference TRBV28 and TRBJ2-5, is DVKVTQSSRYLVKRTGEKVFLECVQDMDHENMFWYRQDPGLGLRLIYFSYDVKMKEKGDIPEGYSVSREKKERFSLILESASTNQTSMYLCASSPSRGLGLSETQYFGPGTRLLVL.

This clone was observed a single time. The J gene is TRBJ1-5, the V gene TRBV28, with D possibly being TRBD1 (6 bases). Between the trimmed V and J ends, which lost 6 bases and 6 bases, there was a span of 18 bases. CDR3 size: 15 residues. The germline gives CDR1 MDHEN, CDR2 SYDVKM. CDR3 protein: CASSFLEGGTQPQHF. In nucleotides, the CDR3 is TGTGCCAGCAGCTTTCTAGAGGGGGGGACTCAGCCCCAGCATTTT.

CDR3: CASSFGQSYGYTF. The CDR3 DNA sequence: TGTGCCAGCAGTTTCGGACAGAGCTATGGCTACACCTTC. The rearrangement links TRBV28 to TRBJ1-2, with D tentatively TRBD1 (6 bases). The CDR3 runs to 13 residues. Germline loops: CDR1 MDHEN, CDR2 SYDVKM. The V end was cut by 3 bases, the J end by 4 bases, with 9 bases between.

The chain joins TRBV7-2 to TRBJ1-2, with D unresolved. This CDR3 region has 12 residues. Trimming took off 5 bases at V and 7 bases at J, with 11 bases between the two ends. The V gene's germline CDR1 is SGHTA and CDR2 FQGNSA. CDR3 sequence: CASSPGVGGYTF. CDR3 nucleotide sequence: TGTGCCAGCAGCCCCGGGGTGGGTGGCTACACCTTC.

The genes are TRBV7-9 and TRBJ2-7; 8 bases fit TRBD2. The ends lost 3 bases at V and 6 bases at J; junction bases unmatched: 10. Germline V lookup: CDR1 SEHNR, CDR2 FQNEAQ (reference sequence). The CDR3 covers 15 residues. The CDR3 nucleotides are TGTGCCAGCAGCTTCGGGGTAGCGGGGCCCTCCGAGCAGTACTTC. Amino acids: CASSFGVAGPSEQYF. The full variable domain, with the rest looked up from reference TRBV7-9 and TRBJ2-7, is DTGVSQNPRHKITKRGQNVTFRCDPISEHNRLYWYRQTLGQGPEFLTYFQNEAQLEKSRLLSDRFSAERPKGSFSTLEIQRTEQGDSAMYLCASSFGVAGPSEQYFGPGTRLTVT.

The rearrangement uses TRBV29-1 and TRBJ2-1, with 7 bases identical to TRBD2. With 4 bases clipped from V and 0 bases from J, the junction kept 9 bases outside the gene matches. This CDR3 region has 16 residues. Germline V gene lookup returns CDR1 SQVTM and CDR2 ANQGSEA. DNA of the CDR3: TGCAGCGTTGCGGGTCTAGCGGTGAGCTCCTACAATGAGCAGTTCTTC. Amino acids: CSVAGLAVSSYNEQFF.

The CDR3 DNA reads as TGTGCCAGCAGCTTCCCCCTCGGGCTAGCGGGATTCGACGAGCAGTACTTC. It translates to CASSFPLGLAGFDEQYF. The chain carries TRBV7-6 and TRBJ2-7; 9 positions match TRBD2. Germline-derived CDR1 and CDR2 are SGHVS and FNYEAQ. The CDR3 totals 17 residues. The V segment lost 3 bases and the J segment 5 bases; nucleotides outside the gene matches: 14.

V is TRBV11-2 and J is TRBJ2-5; 8 bases are a match to TRBD1. V shed 6 bases and J 3 bases; nucleotides not matched to a gene: 9. This CDR3 region has 15 residues. CDR1 and CDR2 from the germline V gene are SGHAT and FQNNGV. The CDR3 coding sequence is TGTGCCAGCAGTTACCCCCTGACAGGGGAAGAGACCCAGTACTTC. Its translation: CASSYPLTGEETQYF. Full variable domain (remainder filled in from reference TRBV11-2 and TRBJ2-5): EAGVAQSPRYKIIEKRQSVAFWCNPISGHATLYWYQQILGQGPKLLIQFQNNGVVDDSQLPKDRFSAERLKGVDSTLKIQPAKLEDSAVYLCASSYPLTGEETQYFGPGTRLLVL.

The chain is built from TRBV11-2 and TRBJ2-2; maybe TRBD2 (6 bases). Trimming took 5 bases from V and 6 from J, leaving 19 bases between them. The CDR3 runs to 16 residues. Germline CDR1 is SGHAT and CDR2 is FQNNGV. The CDR3 coding sequence is TGTGCCAGCAGCCGAGGACCCCGCGGAGGGGCCGGGGAGCTGTTTTTT. Protein: CASSRGPRGGAGELFF. Full variable domain (remainder filled in from reference TRBV11-2 and TRBJ2-2): EAGVAQSPRYKIIEKRQSVAFWCNPISGHATLYWYQQILGQGPKLLIQFQNNGVVDDSQLPKDRFSAERLKGVDSTLKIQPAKLEDSAVYLCASSRGPRGGAGELFFGEGSRLTVL.

This chain joins TRBV28 and TRBJ2-7; D gene uncertain. This CDR3 region has 15 residues. Germline loops: CDR1 MDHEN, CDR2 SYDVKM. V was pared by 3 bases and J by 3 bases, with 15 bases between. The CDR3 loop is CASSLLDSVLYEQYF. CDR3 coding DNA: TGTGCCAGCAGTTTGCTTGACTCCGTCCTCTACGAGCAGTACTTC.

This chain uses TRBV10-3 with TRBJ2-1, with TRBD2 matching over 9 bases. The junction had 1 base not matched to a gene; V was cut back by 4 bases and J by 3 bases. The CDR3 covers 14 residues. Per germline, CDR1 ENHRY and CDR2 SYGVKD. Here the CDR3 reads CAISGLADYNEQFF. The CDR3 nucleotides are TGTGCCATCAGTGGACTAGCGGACTACAATGAGCAGTTCTTC.

This clone has a handful of counts. The V and J genes are TRBV29-1 and TRBJ1-1; 7 positions agree with TRBD1. CDR3 length equals 14 residues. The V gene's germline CDR1 is SQVTM and CDR2 ANQGSEA. Germline trimming cut 6 bases from V and 0 bases from J; bases unmatched to any gene: 7. CDR3 DNA sequence: TGCAGCGTCGGAGTAGGGGGCATGAACACTGAAGCTTTCTTT. Its protein product is CSVGVGGMNTEAFF. Full variable domain (rest looked up from reference TRBV29-1 and TRBJ1-1): SAVISQKPSRDICQRGTSLTIQCQVDSQVTMMFWYRQQPGQSLTLIATANQGSEATYESGFVIDKFPISRPNLTFSTLTVSNMSPEDSSIYLCSVGVGGMNTEAFFGQGTRLTVV.

The chain recombines TRBV16 with TRBJ1-4, with a tentative D call TRBD1 (6 bases). Per germline, CDR1 KGHSY and CDR2 FQNENV. This CDR3 comprises 19 residues. V was clipped by 2 bases and J by 14 bases, with 33 bases between them. The CDR3 reads CASSQHRTAPGQTSGSLFF. In nucleotides, the CDR3 is TGTGCCAGCAGCCAACATAGAACAGCACCGGGACAAACGTCGGGGTCGCTGTTTTTT.

The chain links TRBV27 to TRBJ2-3, with D maybe TRBD2 (6 bases). The ends were cut back, 8 bases at V and 5 bases at J, with 20 bases in the middle. In germline, CDR1 is MNHEY, CDR2 SMNVEV (reference sequence). The CDR3 runs to 15 residues. For the CDR3, the DNA is TGTGCCAGCTCGGAGGGAGGACGGATCAGAGATACGCAGTATTTT. Translated, it gives CASSEGGRIRDTQYF.

V and J are TRBV9 and TRBJ2-3, with D uncertain. V lost 0 bases to trimming and J lost 6 bases, with 14 bases between them. Looked up from germline, CDR1 is SGDLS and CDR2 is YYNGEE. This CDR3 contains 15 residues. The CDR3 sequence: CASSVGAATADTQYF. The CDR3 coding sequence is TGTGCCAGCAGCGTAGGTGCGGCAACGGCGGATACGCAGTATTTT.

The chain couples TRBV28 to TRBJ2-7; the match to TRBD1 covers 7 bases. Trimming took 7 bases from V and 1 from J; bases not matched to a gene: 7. CDR1 is MDHEN and CDR2 is SYDVKM in the germline V gene. The CDR3 is made up of 14 amino acids. The CDR3 loop is CASTQGVRSYEQYF. CDR3 DNA sequence: TGTGCCAGCACGCAGGGGGTTAGGTCCTACGAGCAGTACTTC.

The chain is built from TRBV7-2 and TRBJ2-2; 7 bases are a match to TRBD2. Germline assignment: CDR1 SGHTA and CDR2 FQGNSA. This CDR3 is 15 amino acids long. After removal of 5 bases from V and 3 bases from J, the junction contained 6 bases not matched to a gene. The CDR3 reads CASSPTSAHTGELFF. The CDR3 DNA reads TGTGCCAGCAGCCCTACTAGCGCCCACACCGGGGAGCTGTTTTTT.

CDR3 protein: CAWADRVKIPAYEQYF. As DNA, the CDR3 is TGTGCCTGGGCTGACAGGGTAAAAATCCCCGCCTACGAGCAGTACTTC. V gene TRBV30 combines with J gene TRBJ2-7; 7 nucleotides match TRBD1. Germline V gene data show CDR1 as GTSNPN and CDR2 as SVGIG (reference sequence). The V segment lost 5 bases and the J segment 2 bases; nucleotides outside the gene matches: 15. The CDR3 is 16 residues long.

The V gene is TRBV28, the J gene TRBJ2-5, with 9 bases identical to TRBD1. Germline loops: CDR1 MDHEN, CDR2 SYDVKM. V shed 5 bases and J 5 bases; nucleotides not matched to a gene: 9. The CDR3 spans 15 residues. For the CDR3, the DNA is TGTGCCAGCAGTCGAACCGGACAGGGGTTGGAGACCCAGTACTTC. It codes for CASSRTGQGLETQYF.

The chain employs TRBV5-6 and TRBJ2-2; D is unclear. The CDR3 runs to 12 residues. V lost 4 bases to trimming and J lost 5 bases, with 6 bases between them. Germline V CDR1 and CDR2: SGHDT, YYEEEE. The chain's CDR3 is CASSPVTGELFF. CDR3 coding DNA: TGTGCCAGCAGCCCTGTGACCGGGGAGCTGTTTTTT. Filled out from reference TRBV5-6 and TRBJ2-2, the complete variable domain reads DAGVTQSPTHLIKTRGQQVTLRCSPKSGHDTVSWYQQALGQGPQFIFQYYEEEERQRGNFPDRFSGHQFPNYSSELNVNALLLGDSALYLCASSPVTGELFFGEGSRLTVL.

This chain joins TRBV19 and TRBJ1-1; D may be TRBD1 (6 bases). CDR1 LNHDA and CDR2 SQIVND come from the germline V gene (reference sequence). The CDR3 is 15 amino acids. V dropped 3 bases and J dropped 0 bases, with 11 bases sitting between them. Here the CDR3 DNA reads TGTGCCAGTAGTATGCAAGGGGGAGTGAACACTGAAGCTTTCTTT. Amino acid sequence: CASSMQGGVNTEAFF.

The chain couples TRBV5-1 to TRBJ2-4, with 10 positions matching TRBD2. CDR3 size: 16 residues. Looked up from germline, CDR1 is SGHRS and CDR2 is YFSETQ. V lost 4 bases to trimming and J lost 5 bases; unmatched junction nucleotides: 9. The chain's CDR3 is CASSATGTSAQNIQYF. The CDR3 DNA sequence: TGCGCCAGCAGCGCAACCGGGACTAGCGCCCAAAACATTCAGTACTTC. Using reference TRBV5-1 and TRBJ2-4 for the parts outside the CDR3, the full variable domain is KAGVTQTPRYLIKTRGQQVTLSCSPISGHRSVSWYQQTPGQGLQFLFEYFSETQRNKGNFPGRFSGRQFSNSRSEMNVSTLELGDSALYLCASSATGTSAQNIQYFGAGTRLSVL.

The chain combines TRBV28 with TRBJ1-2, with 8 nucleotides matching TRBD1. The V segment lost 10 bases and the J segment 5 bases; nucleotides outside the gene matches: 9. The CDR3 length is 13 residues. CDR1 and CDR2 from the germline V gene are MDHEN and SYDVKM. The CDR3 bases are TGTGCCACCACAGGGGGGACCAAATATGGCTACACCTTC. This sequence encodes CATTGGTKYGYTF.

The chain combines TRBV9 with TRBJ1-1; D uncertain. CDR1 SGDLS and CDR2 YYNGEE come from the germline V gene. The length of the CDR3 is 15 residues. V lost 0 bases, J lost 1 base, and 10 bases lay in between. The CDR3: CASSVGPDTNTEAFF. The CDR3 DNA reads as TGTGCCAGCAGCGTAGGACCCGACACGAACACTGAAGCTTTCTTT.

The gene calls are TRBV28 and TRBJ1-5; perhaps TRBD1 as D (6 bases). The CDR3 is 16 residues long. The germline gives CDR1 MDHEN, CDR2 SYDVKM. The V and J ends lost 4 bases and 3 bases respectively, with 16 bases between them. The CDR3 sequence: CASSWVGGLHNQPQHF. Written as DNA, the CDR3 is TGTGCCAGCAGTTGGGTGGGGGGGCTACACAATCAGCCCCAGCATTTT.